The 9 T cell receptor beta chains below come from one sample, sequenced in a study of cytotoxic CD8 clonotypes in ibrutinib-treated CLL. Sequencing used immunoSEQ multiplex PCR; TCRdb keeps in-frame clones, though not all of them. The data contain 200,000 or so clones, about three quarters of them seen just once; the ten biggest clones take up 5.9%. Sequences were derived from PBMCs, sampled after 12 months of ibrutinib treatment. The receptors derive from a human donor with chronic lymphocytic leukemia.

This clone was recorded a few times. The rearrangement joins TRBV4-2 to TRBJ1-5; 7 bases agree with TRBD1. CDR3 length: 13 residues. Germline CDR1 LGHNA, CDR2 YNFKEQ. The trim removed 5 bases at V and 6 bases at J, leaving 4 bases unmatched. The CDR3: CASSKQGFQPQHF. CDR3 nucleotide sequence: TGTGCCAGCAGCAAACAGGGGTTTCAGCCCCAGCATTTT.

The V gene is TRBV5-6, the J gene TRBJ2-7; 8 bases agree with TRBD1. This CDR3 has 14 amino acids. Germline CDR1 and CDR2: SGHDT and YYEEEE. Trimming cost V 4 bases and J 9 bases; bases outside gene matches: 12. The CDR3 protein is CASSLTGVYLLQYF. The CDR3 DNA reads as TGTGCCAGCAGCCTGACAGGGGTATACCTACTGCAGTACTTC.

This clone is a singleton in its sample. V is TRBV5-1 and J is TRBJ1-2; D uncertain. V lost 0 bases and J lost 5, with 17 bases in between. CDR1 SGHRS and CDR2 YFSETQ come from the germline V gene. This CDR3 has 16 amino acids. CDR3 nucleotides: TGCGCCAGCAGCTTGGCTGGCAGCTCAGCTTTTTATGGCTACACCTTC. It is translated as CASSLAGSSAFYGYTF.

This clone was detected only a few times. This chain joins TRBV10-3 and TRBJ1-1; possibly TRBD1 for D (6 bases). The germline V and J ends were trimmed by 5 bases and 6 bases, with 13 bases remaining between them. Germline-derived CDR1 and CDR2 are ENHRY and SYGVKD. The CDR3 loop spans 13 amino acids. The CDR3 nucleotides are TGTGCCATCAGTCCGGGGGGCTTGGCTGAAGCTTTCTTT. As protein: CAISPGGLAEAFF.

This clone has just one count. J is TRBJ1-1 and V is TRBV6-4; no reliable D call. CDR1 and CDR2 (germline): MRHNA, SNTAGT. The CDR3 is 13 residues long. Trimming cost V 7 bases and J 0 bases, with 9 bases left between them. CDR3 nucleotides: TGTGCCAGCATTAGGACTGTGAACACTGAAGCTTTCTTT. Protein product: CASIRTVNTEAFF.

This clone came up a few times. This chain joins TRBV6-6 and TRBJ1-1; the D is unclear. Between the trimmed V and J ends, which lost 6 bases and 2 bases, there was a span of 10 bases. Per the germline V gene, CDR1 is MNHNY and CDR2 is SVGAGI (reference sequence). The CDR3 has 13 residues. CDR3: CASSLTGNTEAFF. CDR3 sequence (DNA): TGTGCCAGCAGCCTGACGGGAAACACTGAAGCTTTCTTT.

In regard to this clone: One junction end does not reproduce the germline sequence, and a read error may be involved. Here the CDR3 reads CAWSVSNGRPTF. DNA for the CDR3: TGTGCCTGGAGTGTTAGTAACGGGAGGCCCACTTTC. The rearrangement uses TRBV30 and TRBJ2-7; 7 bases line up with TRBD2. Germline V lookup: CDR1 GTSNPN, CDR2 SVGIG (reference sequence). This CDR3 has 12 residues.

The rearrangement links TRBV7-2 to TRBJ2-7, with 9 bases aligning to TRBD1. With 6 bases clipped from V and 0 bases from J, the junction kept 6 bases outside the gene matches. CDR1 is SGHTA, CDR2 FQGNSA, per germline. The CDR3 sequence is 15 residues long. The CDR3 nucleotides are TGTGCCAGCAGGTCACCGGGACAGGGCTCCTACGAGCAGTACTTC. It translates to CASRSPGQGSYEQYF.

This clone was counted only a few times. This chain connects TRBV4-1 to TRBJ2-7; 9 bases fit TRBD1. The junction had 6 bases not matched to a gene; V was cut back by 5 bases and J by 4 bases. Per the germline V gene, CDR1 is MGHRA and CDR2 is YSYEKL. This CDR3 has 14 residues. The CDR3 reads CASSFGTGLYEQYF. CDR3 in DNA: TGCGCCAGCAGCTTCGGGACAGGGCTTTACGAGCAGTACTTC.